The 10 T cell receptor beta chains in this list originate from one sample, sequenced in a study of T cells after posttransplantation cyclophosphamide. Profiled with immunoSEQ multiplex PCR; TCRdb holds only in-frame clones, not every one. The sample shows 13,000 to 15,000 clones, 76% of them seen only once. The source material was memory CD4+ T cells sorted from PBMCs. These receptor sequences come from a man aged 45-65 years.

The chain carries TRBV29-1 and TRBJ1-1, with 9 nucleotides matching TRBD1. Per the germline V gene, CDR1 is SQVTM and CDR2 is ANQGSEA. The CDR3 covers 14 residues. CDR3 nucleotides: TGCGCCGGAGAACAGGGGGCACTGAACACTGAAGCTTTCTTT. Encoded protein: CAGEQGALNTEAFF.

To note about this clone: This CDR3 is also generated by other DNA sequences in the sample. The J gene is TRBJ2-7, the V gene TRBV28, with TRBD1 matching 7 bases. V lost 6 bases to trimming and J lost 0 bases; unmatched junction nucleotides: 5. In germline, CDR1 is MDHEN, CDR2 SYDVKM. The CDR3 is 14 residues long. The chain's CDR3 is CASRGTESSYEQYF. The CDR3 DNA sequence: TGTGCCAGCAGAGGGACAGAGAGCTCCTACGAGCAGTACTTC.

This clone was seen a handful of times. The DNA of the CDR3 is TGTGCCAGCAGCTTATTTCGGGGGAGCCACGAGCAGTACTTC. Translated: CASSLFRGSHEQYF. The chain couples TRBV11-1 to TRBJ2-7; D may be TRBD2 (6 bases). The CDR3 length is 14 residues. Per the germline V gene, CDR1 is SGHAT and CDR2 is FQDESV (reference sequence). V was shortened by 2 bases and J by 5 bases, with 13 bases between the two germline ends.

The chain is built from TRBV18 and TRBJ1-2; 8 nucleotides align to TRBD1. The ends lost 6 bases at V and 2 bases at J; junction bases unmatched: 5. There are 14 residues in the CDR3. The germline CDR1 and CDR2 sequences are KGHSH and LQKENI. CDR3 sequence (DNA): TGTGCCAGCTCGCCCGGACAGGGAAACTATGGCTACACCTTC. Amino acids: CASSPGQGNYGYTF.

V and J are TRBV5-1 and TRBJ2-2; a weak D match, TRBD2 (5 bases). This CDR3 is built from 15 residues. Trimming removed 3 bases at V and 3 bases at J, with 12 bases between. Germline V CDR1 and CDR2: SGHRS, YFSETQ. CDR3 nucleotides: TGCGCCAGCAGCTCTCGGACTGGATACACCGGGGAGCTGTTTTTT. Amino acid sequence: CASSSRTGYTGELFF.

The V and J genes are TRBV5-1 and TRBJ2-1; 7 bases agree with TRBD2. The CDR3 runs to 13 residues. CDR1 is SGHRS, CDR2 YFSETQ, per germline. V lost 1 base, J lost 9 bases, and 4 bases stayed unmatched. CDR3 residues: CASSLWEGSEQFF. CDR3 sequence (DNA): TGCGCCAGCAGCTTGTGGGAGGGGAGTGAGCAGTTCTTC.

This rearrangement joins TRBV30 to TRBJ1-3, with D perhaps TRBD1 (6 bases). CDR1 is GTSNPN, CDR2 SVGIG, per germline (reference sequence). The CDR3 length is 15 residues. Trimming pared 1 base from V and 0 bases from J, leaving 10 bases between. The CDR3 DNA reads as TGTGCCTGGAGTGGACAGGCCTACTCTGGAAACACCATATATTTT. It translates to CAWSGQAYSGNTIYF.

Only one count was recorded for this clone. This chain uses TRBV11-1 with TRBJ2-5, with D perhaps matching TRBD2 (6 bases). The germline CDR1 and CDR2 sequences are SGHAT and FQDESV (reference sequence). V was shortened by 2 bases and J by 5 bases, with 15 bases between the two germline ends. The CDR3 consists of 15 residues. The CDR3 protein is CASSLSREVRETQYF. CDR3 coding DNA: TGTGCCAGCAGCTTATCCAGGGAGGTCAGGGAGACCCAGTACTTC.

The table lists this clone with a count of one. CDR3 in amino acids: CASSQPPRGWNSYEQYF. The CDR3 DNA sequence: TGCGCCAGCAGCCAACCGCCACGCGGGTGGAATTCCTACGAGCAGTACTTC. The chain employs TRBV4-1 and TRBJ2-5; tentative D call: TRBD2 (5 bases). The DNA end favors TRBJ2-7, so the J call may be wrong. Germline lookup yields CDR1 MGHRA and CDR2 YSYEKL. CDR3 size: 17 residues.

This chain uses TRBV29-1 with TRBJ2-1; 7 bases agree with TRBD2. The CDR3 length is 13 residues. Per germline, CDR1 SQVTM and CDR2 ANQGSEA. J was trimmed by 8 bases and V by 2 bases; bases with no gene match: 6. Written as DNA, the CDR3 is TGCAGCGTTGAAAGGGGTACTAGCGATGAGCAGTTCTTC. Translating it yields CSVERGTSDEQFF.